The subject of this entry is one TCR beta chain. Its antigen is not yet known. There are no base qualities to consult, and no much larger clone falls within one base. TCRbeta CDR3 regions were amplified from genomic DNA using the immunoSEQ Assay, a bias-controlled multiplex PCR. From the authors' description of their analysis: The number of nucleated cells in each sample was estimated by amplification of reference gene primers within the assay. Sequence reads were collapsed and filtered to measure the absolute abundance of every unique TCRbeta CDR3 rearrangement. For each sample, productive Simpson clonality was calculated as the square root of Simpson's diversity index across productive rearrangements. In its TCRdb copy, this immuneACCESS table keeps in-frame sequences only and misses some clones. Where compared with another copy, unresolved V genes explain less than half of these, and the others have no known cause. V and J calls plus clone size are reproduced from that table; the DNA served to infer D and trimming. The sample contains some 120,000 clones, more than 70% of them found a single time. More than 3.5% of the sample is in the top ten clones.

This record comes from a study of blood T cell repertoires in COVID-19 (dated by TCRdb to 2020 to 2021). Turning to the overall study: Samples covering the acute and convalescent phases of COVID-19 were provided by collaborators in the United States, Italy and Spain. Sample metadata almost always included a de-identified subject ID, COVID-19 status, age in years and sex. The dataset comprised deeply sampled blood TCRbeta repertoires from subjects exposed to, actively infected with, or recovered from COVID-19. The material from the prospective study consisted of cDNA or gDNA derived from T cells, B-cell-depleted T cells, or PBMCs. The samples were drawn from two sources: the first 160 participants of the ongoing ImmuneRACE study, and 1,200 or so subjects contributed by 6 global collaborators. Where HLA class I and class II types were available, the types were taken from metadata supplied by the sample provider, not from assay-based typing. The repertoires were released in a freely available public database intended as a resource for research on the immune response to SARS-CoV-2. Overall study outcomes, separate from this receptor: The quantity of clinical and demographic metadata differed by source and by participant and was supplied without curation.

Including the terminal cysteine and phenylalanine, the CDR3 comprises 13 residues. Only the CDR3 portion is preserved as DNA: 39 bases, with reading frame beginning at the first base. V is trimmed back by 6 bases and J by 4 bases, and the junction contains 5 bases that no gene match accounts for. Each collaborating institution followed its own protocols to collect whole blood in K2EDTA tubes. For TCRbeta analysis, collaborators shipped samples in one of three forms: frozen whole blood, isolated PBMCs, or DNA extracted from either of those sample types. Sequencing input: peripheral blood. The clonotype originates from a woman between 55 and 75 years old with acute or convalescent COVID-19. The sequence links TRBV12-3 or TRBV12-4 to TRBJ1-2, with TRBD1 identical over 7 junction bases. The sequenced DNA: TGTGCCAGCAGCCCAAGACAGGGCTATGGCTACACCTTC. Its translation is CASSPRQGYGYTF.